Below, 19 T cell receptor beta chains from the same sample are listed, as sequenced in a study of blood T cell repertoires in COVID-19 (TCRdb year 2020). Receptor amplification or capture employed the immunoSEQ multiplex PCR assay. Entries here come from immuneACCESS through TCRdb and include only in-frame sequences with V and J called. Some clones fail to appear in such tables; in the studies checked, an unresolved V gene covers under half of the shortfall, and the cause of the remainder is unknown. The sample table lists tens of thousands of clones, around 84% of them with a count of one. Jointly, the top ten make up 22% of the sample. The sample taken for sequencing was peripheral blood. These receptors were obtained from a woman older than 75 in a cohort sampled during active or convalescent COVID-19.

The V call is TRBV6-5, the J call TRBJ1-1, with 10 bases matching TRBD1. Germline CDR1 and CDR2: MNHEY and SVGAGI. The CDR3 totals 14 residues. With 8 bases clipped from V and 6 bases from J, the junction kept 9 bases outside the gene matches. DNA for the CDR3: TGTGCCAGCGGCCGACAGGGGGCGCTTTCTGAAGCTTTCTTT. Its translation: CASGRQGALSEAFF.

This clone was seen a few times. This chain uses TRBV6-5 with TRBJ2-1; possibly TRBD2 for D (6 bases). Germline CDR1 and CDR2: MNHEY and SVGAGI. The germline V and J ends were trimmed by 6 bases and 9 bases, with 18 bases remaining between them. CDR3 length: 14 amino acids. The CDR3 region is CASRTSPEGGEQFF. The DNA of the CDR3 is TGTGCCAGCAGGACTTCCCCGGAGGGTGGTGAGCAGTTCTTC.

This clone was observed once. The V and J genes are TRBV20-1 and TRBJ2-7; no reliable D call. The CDR3 is 11 amino acids. V was clipped by 7 bases and J by 3 bases, with 10 bases between them. The V gene's germline CDR1 is DFQATT and CDR2 SNEGSKA (reference sequence). DNA for the CDR3: TGCAGTGGCGACACTTTCTACGAGCAGTACTTC. Its protein product is CSGDTFYEQYF.

Only a few counts were recorded for this clone. The chain employs TRBV12-3 or TRBV12-4 and TRBJ1-2; D gene unclear. There are 12 residues in the CDR3. V was shortened by 3 bases and J by 2 bases, with 4 bases between the two germline ends. The chain's CDR3 is CASSFQNYGYTF. CDR3 sequence (DNA): TGTGCCAGCAGTTTCCAGAACTATGGCTACACCTTC.

The chain recombines TRBV6-1 with TRBJ1-2; no firm D call. This CDR3 has 14 amino acids. The germline gives CDR1 MNHNS, CDR2 SASEGT. The V gene lost 1 base and the J gene lost 4 bases, with 10 bases spanning the gap. CDR3 coding DNA: TGTGCCAGCAGTGAAGTTGCGGCGGCCTATGGCTACACCTTC. Amino acids: CASSEVAAAYGYTF.

This chain joins TRBV6-5 and TRBJ1-3; the D is unclear. This CDR3 contains 14 residues. Per the germline V gene, CDR1 is MNHEY and CDR2 is SVGAGI. Trimming shortened V by 8 bases and J by 0 bases, and 11 bases separated the two germline ends. This chain's CDR3 is CASGPEASGNTIYF. The DNA for the CDR3 is TGTGCCAGCGGTCCTGAGGCCTCTGGAAACACCATATATTTT.

The chain is built from TRBV27 and TRBJ1-2, with 10 bases that match TRBD1. This CDR3 is built from 14 residues. Germline CDR1 reads MNHEY; CDR2 reads SMNVEV (reference sequence). V trimming: 4 bases; J trimming: 6 bases; junction bases outside the gene matches: 5. The CDR3 bases are TGTGCCAGCAGTTCGACAGGGGGCGGAGATGGCTACACCTTC. Its translation is CASSSTGGGDGYTF.

Only a few counts were recorded for this clone. The chain links TRBV27 to TRBJ1-2; 7 bases are a match to TRBD1. Germline assignment: CDR1 MNHEY and CDR2 SMNVEV (reference sequence). V was clipped by 5 bases and J by 8 bases; unmatched bases: 11. The CDR3 runs 14 residues. Here the CDR3 reads CASSKGAYRSGYTF. CDR3 sequence (DNA): TGTGCCAGCAGTAAGGGGGCCTATCGGTCCGGCTACACCTTC.

CDR3 amino acids: CASSVSGRGYTF. CDR3 DNA: TGTGCCAGCAGCGTCTCGGGGAGAGGCTACACCTTC. This chain connects TRBV9 to TRBJ1-2; D not certain. Trimming pared 2 bases from V and 8 bases from J, leaving 10 bases between. Germline CDR1 SGDLS, CDR2 YYNGEE. The CDR3 totals 12 residues. The variable domain in full, completed from reference TRBV9 and TRBJ1-2, reads DSGVTQTPKHLITATGQRVTLRCSPRSGDLSVYWYQQSLDQGLQFLIQYYNGEERAKGNILERFSAQQFPDLHSELNLSSLELGDSALYFCASSVSGRGYTFGSGTRLTVV.

The chain uses TRBV15 and TRBJ1-5; maybe TRBD1 (5 bases). Per germline, CDR1 LNHNV and CDR2 YYDKDF (reference sequence). The CDR3 totals 18 residues. V was pared by 0 bases and J by 5 bases, with 20 bases between. The CDR3 nucleotides read TGTGCCACCAGCAGAGATCTGACAGAAGGGGATCCGGATCAGCCCCAGCATTTT. The encoded protein is CATSRDLTEGDPDQPQHF.

This chain uses TRBV24-1 with TRBJ2-3; 9 bases are a match to TRBD1. Germline trimming cut 4 bases from V and 1 base from J; bases unmatched to any gene: 5. From germline, CDR1 is KGHDR and CDR2 SFDVKD. The CDR3 spans 16 residues. The CDR3 loop reads CATSEATGGRTDTQYF. As DNA, the CDR3 is TGTGCCACCAGTGAGGCTACAGGGGGCCGCACAGATACGCAGTATTTT.

The chain has TRBV19 and TRBJ2-1; 12 positions match TRBD2. The junction had 5 bases not matched to a gene; V was cut back by 5 bases and J by 6 bases. The CDR3 spans 15 residues. The germline V gene has CDR1 LNHDA and CDR2 SQIVND (reference sequence). This CDR3 reads CASSPLAGGPNEQFF. The DNA of the CDR3 is TGTGCCAGTAGTCCCCTAGCGGGAGGGCCCAATGAGCAGTTCTTC. Looking up the rest from reference TRBV19 and TRBJ2-1 gives the full variable domain: DGGITQSPKYLFRKEGQNVTLSCEQNLNHDAMYWYRQDPGQGLRLIYYSQIVNDFQKGDIAEGYSVSREKKESFPLTVTSAQKNPTAFYLCASSPLAGGPNEQFFGPGTRLTVL.

V and J are TRBV6-6 and TRBJ2-3, with 12 bases that match TRBD2. This CDR3 spans 19 amino acids. Germline CDR1 is MNHNY and CDR2 is SVGAGI (reference sequence). Trimming cost V 5 bases and J 0 bases; bases outside gene matches: 12. The CDR3 DNA sequence: TGTGCCAGCAGTCTGCCCGGGACTAGCGGGTTCTCTAGCACAGATACGCAGTATTTT. Translating it yields CASSLPGTSGFSSTDTQYF.

This chain uses TRBV11-3 with TRBJ2-1; D is perhaps TRBD2 (6 bases). Trimming stripped 0 bases from V and 8 bases from J, with 17 bases between. The CDR3 totals 16 residues. Germline lookup yields CDR1 SGHNT and CDR2 YENEEA. The CDR3 DNA reads as TGTGCCAGCAGCTTAGAGTCCGGGGGTGGGAAAGATGAGCAGTTCTTC. It translates to CASSLESGGGKDEQFF.

The chain has TRBV5-1 and TRBJ2-3; 14 bases map to TRBD2. The germline V gene encodes CDR1 SGHRS and CDR2 YFSETQ. The CDR3 runs 16 residues. V gave up 0 bases and J gave up 10 bases; unmatched junction bases: 7. The CDR3 region has the DNA TGCGCCAGCAGCTTGGCCGGGACTAGCGGGAGTTACCCGCAGTATTTT. It specifies CASSLAGTSGSYPQYF.

CDR3 sequence (DNA): TGTGCCAGCAGCCCTGGAGCGGGAGCGAACACCGGGGAGCTGTTTTTT. This translates into CASSPGAGANTGELFF. The genes are TRBV7-2 and TRBJ2-2; 8 nucleotides line up with TRBD2. This CDR3 is 16 amino acids long. The germline V gene has CDR1 SGHTA and CDR2 FQGNSA. V was pared by 5 bases and J by 0 bases, with 5 bases of the junction left unmatched.

V gene TRBV23-1 combines with J gene TRBJ1-2; 9 nucleotides agree with TRBD1. TRBV23-1 is assigned to the ORF class and has an uncertain function. CDR3 length: 18 residues. V lost 0 bases and J lost 6; bases outside the gene matches: 14. CDR3 sequence reads: CASSQSDRGNYHSDGYTF. The DNA of the CDR3 is TGCGCCAGCAGTCAATCGGACAGGGGAAACTATCATTCGGATGGCTACACCTTC.

This clone was picked up one time. At the DNA level, this CDR3 is encoded by other sequences in the same sample as well. The chain employs TRBV18 and TRBJ1-5; 9 nucleotides match TRBD1. V shed 3 bases and J 4 bases; nucleotides not matched to a gene: 1. Germline assignment: CDR1 KGHSH and CDR2 LQKENI. CDR3 length: 14 residues. The CDR3 here is CASSPGQGNQPQHF. The CDR3 DNA is TGTGCCAGCTCACCCGGACAGGGGAATCAGCCCCAGCATTTT.

Details on this clone: Other nucleotide sequences in the sample specify the same CDR3. This rearrangement joins TRBV11-2 to TRBJ1-5, with D possibly matching TRBD1 (5 bases). Germline CDR1 is SGHAT and CDR2 is FQNNGV. The V and J ends lost 0 bases and 7 bases respectively, with 10 bases between them. This CDR3 comprises 14 residues. CDR3 in amino acids: CASSLDRVGQPQHF. The CDR3 DNA reads as TGTGCCAGCAGCTTAGACAGGGTAGGGCAGCCCCAGCATTTT.